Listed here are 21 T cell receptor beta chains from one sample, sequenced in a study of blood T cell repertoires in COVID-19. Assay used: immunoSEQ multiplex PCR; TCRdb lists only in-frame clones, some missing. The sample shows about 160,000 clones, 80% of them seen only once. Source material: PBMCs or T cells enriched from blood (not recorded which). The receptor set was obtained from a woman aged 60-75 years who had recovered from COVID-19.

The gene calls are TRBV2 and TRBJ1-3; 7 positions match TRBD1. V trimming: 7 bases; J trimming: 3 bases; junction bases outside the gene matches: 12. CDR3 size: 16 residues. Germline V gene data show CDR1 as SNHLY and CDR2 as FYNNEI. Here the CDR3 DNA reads TGTGCCAGCATCCTTGACAGGGCGAAGGGTGGAAACACCATATATTTT. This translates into CASILDRAKGGNTIYF.

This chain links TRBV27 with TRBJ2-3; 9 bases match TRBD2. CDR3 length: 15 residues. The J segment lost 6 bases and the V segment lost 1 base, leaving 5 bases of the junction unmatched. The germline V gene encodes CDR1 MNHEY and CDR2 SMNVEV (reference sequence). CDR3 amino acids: CASSLFAGGYDTQYF. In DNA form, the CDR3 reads TGTGCCAGCAGTTTATTTGCGGGGGGGTACGATACGCAGTATTTT.

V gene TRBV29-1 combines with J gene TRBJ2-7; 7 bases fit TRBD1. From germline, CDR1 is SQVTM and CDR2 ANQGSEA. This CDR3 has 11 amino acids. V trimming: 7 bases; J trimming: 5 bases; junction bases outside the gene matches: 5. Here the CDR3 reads CSARTGHEQYF. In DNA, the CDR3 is TGCAGCGCAAGGACAGGCCACGAGCAGTACTTC.

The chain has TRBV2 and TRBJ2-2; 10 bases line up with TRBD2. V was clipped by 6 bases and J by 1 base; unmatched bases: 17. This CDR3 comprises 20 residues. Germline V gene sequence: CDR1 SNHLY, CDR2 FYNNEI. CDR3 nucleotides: TGTGCCAGCAGGGCCCGGAGAAGCGGGGGGGAAAAAAGGAACACCGGGGAGCTGTTTTTT. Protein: CASRARRSGGEKRNTGELFF.

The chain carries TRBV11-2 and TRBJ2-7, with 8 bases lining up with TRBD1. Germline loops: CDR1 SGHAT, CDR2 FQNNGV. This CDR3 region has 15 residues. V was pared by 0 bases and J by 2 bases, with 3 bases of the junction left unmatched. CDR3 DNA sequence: TGTGCCAGCAGCTTAGAACGGGACAGGCCCTACGAGCAGTACTTC. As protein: CASSLERDRPYEQYF.

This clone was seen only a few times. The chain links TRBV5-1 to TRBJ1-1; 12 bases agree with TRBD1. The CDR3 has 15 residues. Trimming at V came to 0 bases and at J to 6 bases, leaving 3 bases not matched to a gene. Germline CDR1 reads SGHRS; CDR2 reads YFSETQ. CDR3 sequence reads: CASSLEGQGASEAFF. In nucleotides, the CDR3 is TGCGCCAGCAGCTTGGAGGGACAGGGGGCCTCTGAAGCTTTCTTT.

The CDR3 reads CASTTVTSGGFYEQYF. In DNA form, the CDR3 reads TGTGCCAGCACGACAGTTACTAGCGGGGGTTTCTACGAGCAGTACTTC. The V call is TRBV2, the J call TRBJ2-7; 11 bases line up with TRBD2. Per the germline V gene, CDR1 is SNHLY and CDR2 is FYNNEI. V shed 7 bases and J 3 bases; nucleotides not matched to a gene: 11. The CDR3 is 16 amino acids.

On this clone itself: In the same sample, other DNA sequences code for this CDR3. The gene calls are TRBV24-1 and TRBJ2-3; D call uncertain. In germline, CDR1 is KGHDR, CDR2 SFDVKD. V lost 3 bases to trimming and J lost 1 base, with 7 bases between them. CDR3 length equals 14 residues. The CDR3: CATSDRTGTDTQYF. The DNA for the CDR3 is TGTGCCACCAGTGATCGAACAGGCACAGATACGCAGTATTTT.

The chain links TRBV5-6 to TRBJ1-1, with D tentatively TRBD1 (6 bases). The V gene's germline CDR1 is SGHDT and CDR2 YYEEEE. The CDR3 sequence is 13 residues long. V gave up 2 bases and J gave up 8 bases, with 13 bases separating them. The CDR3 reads CASSFMGHLEAFF. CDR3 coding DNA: TGTGCCAGCAGCTTCATGGGACACCTAGAAGCTTTCTTT.

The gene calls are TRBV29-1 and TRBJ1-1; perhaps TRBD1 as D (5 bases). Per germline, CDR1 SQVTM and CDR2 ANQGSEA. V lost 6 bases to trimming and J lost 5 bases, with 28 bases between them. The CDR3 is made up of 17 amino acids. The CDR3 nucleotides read TGCAGCGTGGACCCCCAGGCACTCCTCCGGGGGGAGACTGAAGCTTTCTTT. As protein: CSVDPQALLRGETEAFF.

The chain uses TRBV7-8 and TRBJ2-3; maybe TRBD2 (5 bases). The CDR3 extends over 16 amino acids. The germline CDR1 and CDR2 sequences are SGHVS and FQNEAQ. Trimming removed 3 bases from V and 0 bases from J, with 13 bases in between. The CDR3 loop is CASSFLRAGSTDTQYF. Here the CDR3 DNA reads TGTGCCAGCAGCTTCCTGAGGGCAGGCAGCACAGATACGCAGTATTTT.

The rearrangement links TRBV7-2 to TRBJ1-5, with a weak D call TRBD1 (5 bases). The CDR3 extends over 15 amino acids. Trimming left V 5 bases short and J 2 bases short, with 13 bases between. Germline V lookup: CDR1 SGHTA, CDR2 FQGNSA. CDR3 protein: CASSPRGRGNQPQHF. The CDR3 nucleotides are TGTGCCAGCAGCCCCCGTGGCAGGGGCAATCAGCCCCAGCATTTT.

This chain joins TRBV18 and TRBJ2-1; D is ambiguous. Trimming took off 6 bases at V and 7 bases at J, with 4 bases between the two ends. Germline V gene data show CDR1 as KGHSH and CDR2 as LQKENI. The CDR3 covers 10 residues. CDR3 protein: CASSRNEQFF. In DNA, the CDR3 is TGTGCCAGCTCCAGGAATGAGCAGTTCTTC.

The CDR3 DNA reads TGTGCCACCCTGCCCCAACAGGACGGGGGTAAACTGTTTTTT. As protein: CATLPQQDGGKLFF. This chain joins TRBV6-5 and TRBJ1-4; maybe TRBD1 (5 bases). The CDR3 spans 14 residues. The germline gives CDR1 MNHEY, CDR2 SVGAGI. V was shortened by 10 bases and J by 11 bases, with 23 bases between the two germline ends.

CDR3 nucleotide sequence: TGTGCCAGCAGCCTGGACAGCCTAAATGAAAAACTGTTTTTT. This sequence encodes CASSLDSLNEKLFF. The gene calls are TRBV5-4 and TRBJ1-4; a possible D gene is TRBD1 (6 bases). CDR1 is SGHNT and CDR2 is YYREEE in the germline V gene (reference sequence). This CDR3 is 14 amino acids long. The germline V and J ends were trimmed by 4 bases and 5 bases, with 12 bases remaining between them.

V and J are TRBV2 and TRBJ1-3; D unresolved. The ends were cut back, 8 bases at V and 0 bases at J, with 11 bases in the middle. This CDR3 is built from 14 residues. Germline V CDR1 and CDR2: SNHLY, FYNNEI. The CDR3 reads CASGYSSSGNTIYF. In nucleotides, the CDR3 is TGTGCCAGCGGCTACAGTTCCTCTGGAAACACCATATATTTT. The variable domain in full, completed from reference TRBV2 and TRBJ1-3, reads EPEVTQTPSHQVTQMGQEVILRCVPISNHLYFYWYRQILGQKVEFLVSFYNNEISEKSEIFDDQFSVERPDGSNFTLKIRSTKLEDSAMYFCASGYSSSGNTIYFGEGSWLTVV.

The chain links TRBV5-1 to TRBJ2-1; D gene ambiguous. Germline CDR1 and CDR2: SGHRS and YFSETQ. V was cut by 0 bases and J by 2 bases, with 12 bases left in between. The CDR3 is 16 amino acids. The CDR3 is CASSLEAEITYNEQFF. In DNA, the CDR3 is TGCGCCAGCAGCTTGGAAGCCGAAATTACCTACAATGAGCAGTTCTTC.

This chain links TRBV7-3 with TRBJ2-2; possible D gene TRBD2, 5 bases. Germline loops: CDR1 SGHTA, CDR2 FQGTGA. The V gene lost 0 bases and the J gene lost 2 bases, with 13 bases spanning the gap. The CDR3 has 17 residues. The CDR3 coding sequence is TGTGCCAGCAGCTTAACGACCCTAGCAATCAACACCGGGGAGCTGTTTTTT. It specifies CASSLTTLAINTGELFF.

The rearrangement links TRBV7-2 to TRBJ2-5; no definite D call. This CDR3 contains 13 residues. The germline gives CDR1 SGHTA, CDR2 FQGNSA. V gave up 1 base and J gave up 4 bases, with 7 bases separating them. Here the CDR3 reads CASSLEATETQYF. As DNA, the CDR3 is TGTGCCAGCAGCTTAGAAGCGACAGAGACCCAGTACTTC.

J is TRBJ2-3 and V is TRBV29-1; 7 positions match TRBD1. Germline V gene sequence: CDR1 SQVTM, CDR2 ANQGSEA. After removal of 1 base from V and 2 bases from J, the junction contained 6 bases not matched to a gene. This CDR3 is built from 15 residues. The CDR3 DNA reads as TGCAGCGTTGAAGGGGGAACAGGGGACACAGATACGCAGTATTTT. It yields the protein CSVEGGTGDTDTQYF.

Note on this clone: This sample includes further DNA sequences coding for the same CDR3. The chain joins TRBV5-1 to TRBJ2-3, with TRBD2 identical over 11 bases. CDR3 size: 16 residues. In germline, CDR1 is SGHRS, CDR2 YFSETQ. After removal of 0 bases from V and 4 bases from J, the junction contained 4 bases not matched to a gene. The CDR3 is CASSLGLAGGSDTQYF. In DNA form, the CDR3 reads TGCGCCAGCAGCTTGGGGCTAGCGGGGGGTTCAGATACGCAGTATTTT. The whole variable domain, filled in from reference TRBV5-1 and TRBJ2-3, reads KAGVTQTPRYLIKTRGQQVTLSCSPISGHRSVSWYQQTPGQGLQFLFEYFSETQRNKGNFPGRFSGRQFSNSRSEMNVSTLELGDSALYLCASSLGLAGGSDTQYFGPGTRLTVL.